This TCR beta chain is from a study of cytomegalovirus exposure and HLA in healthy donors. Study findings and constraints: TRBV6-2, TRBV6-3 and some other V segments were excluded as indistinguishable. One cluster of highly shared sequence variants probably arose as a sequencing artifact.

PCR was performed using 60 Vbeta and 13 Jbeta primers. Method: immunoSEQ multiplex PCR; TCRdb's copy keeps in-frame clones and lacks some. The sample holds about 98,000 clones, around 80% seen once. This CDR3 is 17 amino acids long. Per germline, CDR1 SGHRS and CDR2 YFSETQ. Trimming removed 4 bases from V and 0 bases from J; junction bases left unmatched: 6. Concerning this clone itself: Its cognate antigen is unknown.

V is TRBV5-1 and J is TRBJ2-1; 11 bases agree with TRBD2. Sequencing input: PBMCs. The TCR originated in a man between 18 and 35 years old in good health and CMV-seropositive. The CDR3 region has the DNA TGCGCCAGCAGCCGGGATGGGACTAGCGGCTCCTACAATGAGCAGTTCTTC. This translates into CASSRDGTSGSYNEQFF. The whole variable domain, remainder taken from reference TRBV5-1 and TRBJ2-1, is KAGVTQTPRYLIKTRGQQVTLSCSPISGHRSVSWYQQTPGQGLQFLFEYFSETQRNKGNFPGRFSGRQFSNSRSEMNVSTLELGDSALYLCASSRDGTSGSYNEQFFGPGTRLTVL.